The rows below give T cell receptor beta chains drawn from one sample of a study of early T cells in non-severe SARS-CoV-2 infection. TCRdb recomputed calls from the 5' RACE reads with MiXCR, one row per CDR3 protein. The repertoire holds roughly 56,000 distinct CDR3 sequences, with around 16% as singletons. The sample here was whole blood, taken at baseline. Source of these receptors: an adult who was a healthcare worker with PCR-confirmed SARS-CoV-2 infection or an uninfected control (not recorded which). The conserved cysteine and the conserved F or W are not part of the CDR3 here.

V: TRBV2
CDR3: ASSRDRVSTEAF

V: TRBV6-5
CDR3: ASSSVSGGQPQH

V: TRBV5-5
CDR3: ASSLEGSGNTIY

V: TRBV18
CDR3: ASSPSGISYEQY

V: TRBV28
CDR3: ASSFPGTGWSPLH

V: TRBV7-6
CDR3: ASSSTGGYEQY

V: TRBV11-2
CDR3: ASSPTSGTGDTQY

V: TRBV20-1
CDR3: SARDMDSQETQY

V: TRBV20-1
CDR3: SAVSGRSRGEQY

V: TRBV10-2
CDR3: ASKPAMGFGGDTQY

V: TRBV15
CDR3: ATSRGLATNEKLF